This TCR beta chain is drawn from a study of spatial heterogeneity in lung cancer. General observations from the study: Within tumors, counts of expanded alpha and beta TCRs tracked tumor mutation counts.

The germline V gene has CDR1 DFQATT and CDR2 SNEGSKA (reference sequence). CDR3 length: 15 residues. Time point: sample taken at primary tumor resection. In each case, whole RNA from tumor, nontumor lung or frozen PBMC was sequenced unsorted. MiXCR was run by TCRdb on the 5' RACE reads, yielding one entry per CDR3 protein. The table records about 10,000 distinct CDR3 sequences, roughly 3% of them present only once. This clonotype was seen repeatedly, ten times or more. Its antigen is unknown. This specimen was lung tumor tissue, taken at surgery. The sequence came from a male donor with early-stage non-small cell lung cancer. The chain joins TRBV20-1 to TRBJ2-7, with D perhaps TRBD1 or TRBD2 (5 bases each). The CDR3 nucleotides read TGCAGCCGTAGTTTAAACGAGGGGAACTCCTACGAGCAGTACTTC. Its protein is CSRSLNEGNSYEQYF.